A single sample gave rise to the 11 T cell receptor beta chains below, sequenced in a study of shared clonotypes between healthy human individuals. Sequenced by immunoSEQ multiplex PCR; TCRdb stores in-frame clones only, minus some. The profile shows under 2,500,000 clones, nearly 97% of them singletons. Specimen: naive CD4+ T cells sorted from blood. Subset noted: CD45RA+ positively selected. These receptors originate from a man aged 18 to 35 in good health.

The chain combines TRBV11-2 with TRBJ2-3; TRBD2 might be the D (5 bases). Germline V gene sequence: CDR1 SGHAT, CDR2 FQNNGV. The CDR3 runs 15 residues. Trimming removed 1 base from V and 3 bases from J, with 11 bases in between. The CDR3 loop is CASSLAPTGTDTQYF. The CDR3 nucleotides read TGTGCCAGCAGCTTAGCCCCAACGGGAACAGATACGCAGTATTTT.

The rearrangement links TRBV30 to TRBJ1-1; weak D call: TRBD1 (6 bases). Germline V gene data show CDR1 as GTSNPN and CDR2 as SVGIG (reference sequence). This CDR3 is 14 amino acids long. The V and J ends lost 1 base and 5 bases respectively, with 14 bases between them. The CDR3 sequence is CAWSAPTGWTEAFF. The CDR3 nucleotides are TGTGCCTGGAGTGCCCCGACAGGCTGGACTGAAGCTTTCTTT.

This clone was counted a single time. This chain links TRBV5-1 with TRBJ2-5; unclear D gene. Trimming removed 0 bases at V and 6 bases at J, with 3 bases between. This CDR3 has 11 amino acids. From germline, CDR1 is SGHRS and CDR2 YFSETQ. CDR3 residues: CASSLAQTQYF. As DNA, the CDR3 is TGCGCCAGCAGCTTGGCCCAGACCCAGTACTTC.

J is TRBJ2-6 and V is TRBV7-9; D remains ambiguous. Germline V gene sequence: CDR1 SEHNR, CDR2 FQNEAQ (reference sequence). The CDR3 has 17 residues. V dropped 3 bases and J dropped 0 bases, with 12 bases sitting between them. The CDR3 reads CASSLGSGSSGANVLTF. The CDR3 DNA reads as TGTGCCAGCAGCTTGGGTTCAGGAAGCTCTGGGGCCAACGTCCTGACTTTC.

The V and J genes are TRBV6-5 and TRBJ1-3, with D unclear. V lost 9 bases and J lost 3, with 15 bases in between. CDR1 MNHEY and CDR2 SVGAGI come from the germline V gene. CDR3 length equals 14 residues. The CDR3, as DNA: TGTGCCAGTGGGATGGGAGGGCTTGGAAACACCATATATTTT. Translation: CASGMGGLGNTIYF.

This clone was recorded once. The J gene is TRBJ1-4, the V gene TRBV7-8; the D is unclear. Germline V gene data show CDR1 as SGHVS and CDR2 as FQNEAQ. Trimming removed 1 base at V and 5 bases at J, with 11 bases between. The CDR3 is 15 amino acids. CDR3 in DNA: TGTGCCAGCAGCTTAGTAGGGCAGATCAATGAAAAACTGTTTTTT. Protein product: CASSLVGQINEKLFF.

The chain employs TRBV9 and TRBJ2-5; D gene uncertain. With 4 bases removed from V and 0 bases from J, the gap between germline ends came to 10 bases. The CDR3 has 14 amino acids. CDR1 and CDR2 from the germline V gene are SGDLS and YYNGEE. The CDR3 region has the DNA TGTGCCAGCAGCATAGACTTGTACCAAGAGACCCAGTACTTC. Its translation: CASSIDLYQETQYF. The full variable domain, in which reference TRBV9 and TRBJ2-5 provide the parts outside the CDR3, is DSGVTQTPKHLITATGQRVTLRCSPRSGDLSVYWYQQSLDQGLQFLIQYYNGEERAKGNILERFSAQQFPDLHSELNLSSLELGDSALYFCASSIDLYQETQYFGPGTRLLVL.

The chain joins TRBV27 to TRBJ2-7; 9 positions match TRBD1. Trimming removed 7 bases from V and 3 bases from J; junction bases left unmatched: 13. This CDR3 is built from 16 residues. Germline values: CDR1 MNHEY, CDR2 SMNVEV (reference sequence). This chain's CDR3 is CASKYSRGTGFYEQYF. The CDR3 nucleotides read TGTGCCAGCAAGTACTCTAGGGGGACAGGGTTCTACGAGCAGTACTTC.

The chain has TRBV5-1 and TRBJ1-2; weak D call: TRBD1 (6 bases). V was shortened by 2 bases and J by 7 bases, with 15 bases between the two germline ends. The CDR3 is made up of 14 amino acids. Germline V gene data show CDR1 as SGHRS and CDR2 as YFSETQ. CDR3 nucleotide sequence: TGCGCCAGCAGCTTAGGGGGATTGGGTTTTGGCTACACCTTC. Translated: CASSLGGLGFGYTF.

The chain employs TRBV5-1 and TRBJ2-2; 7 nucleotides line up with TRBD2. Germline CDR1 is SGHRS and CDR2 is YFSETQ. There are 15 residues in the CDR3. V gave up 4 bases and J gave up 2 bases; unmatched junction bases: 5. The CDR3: CASSLAVVNTGELFF. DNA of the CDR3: TGCGCCAGCAGCCTAGCGGTGGTTAACACCGGGGAGCTGTTTTTT.

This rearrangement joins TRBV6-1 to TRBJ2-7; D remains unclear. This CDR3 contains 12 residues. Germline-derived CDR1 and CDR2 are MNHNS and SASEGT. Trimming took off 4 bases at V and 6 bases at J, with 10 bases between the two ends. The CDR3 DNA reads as TGTGCCAGCAGTGCCAGTGGGCGCGAGCAGTACTTC. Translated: CASSASGREQYF.